Each of the 19 T cell receptor beta chains below was sequenced from the same sample in a study of Ad26.COV2.S vaccination and SARS-CoV-2 variants. Regarding treatment: 15 to 20 received Ad26.COV2.S at low or high dose, single or two shots; roughly five received placebo; per-sample allocation not given. Repertoires come from day 63 after the first vaccine or placebo injection. Using immunoSEQ multiplex PCR, the repertoire was profiled, and TCRdb retains in-frame clones only, with some absent. The table lists 250,000 or so clones, around 88% of them singletons. Sequences were derived from peripheral blood, sampled in a trial of Ad26.COV2.S vaccine versus placebo. The receptors stem from a person aged 18-65 years who received the Ad26.COV2.S COVID-19 vaccine or a placebo.

In its sample, this clone was seen once. Written as DNA, the CDR3 is TGCAGCGTTGCCTCGAGAACAGGGGCCGGGGAGCTGTTTTTT. It translates to CSVASRTGAGELFF. V usage is TRBV29-1 and J usage is TRBJ2-2; 7 nucleotides align to TRBD1. The junction had 8 bases not matched to a gene; V was cut back by 4 bases and J by 6 bases. This CDR3 comprises 14 residues. Per germline, CDR1 SQVTM and CDR2 ANQGSEA.

This clone was observed once. The V gene is TRBV29-1, the J gene TRBJ2-1; 7 positions match TRBD1. The germline CDR1 and CDR2 sequences are SQVTM and ANQGSEA. CDR3 length: 10 residues. V lost 7 bases to trimming and J lost 9 bases; unmatched junction nucleotides: 3. In nucleotides, the CDR3 is TGCAGCGCAAAGGGGGCTGAGCAGTTCTTC. This translates into CSAKGAEQFF.

This chain connects TRBV4-3 to TRBJ2-7, with 12 bases lining up with TRBD1. V was clipped by 1 base and J by 6 bases; unmatched bases: 4. Per germline, CDR1 LGHNA and CDR2 YSLEER. This CDR3 is 15 amino acids long. CDR3 coding DNA: TGCGCCAGCAGCCAAGCCGGGACAGGGGGCCGCGAGCAGTACTTC. This codes for CASSQAGTGGREQYF.

The chain recombines TRBV7-2 with TRBJ2-7; D is perhaps TRBD1 or TRBD2 (5 bases each). V was cut by 1 base and J by 5 bases, with 18 bases left in between. Germline CDR1 reads SGHTA; CDR2 reads FQGNSA. There are 16 residues in the CDR3. The CDR3 nucleotides are TGTGCCAGCAGCTTAGATCCGGGGCGGCATCGGAACGAGCAGTACTTC. This encodes CASSLDPGRHRNEQYF.

V usage is TRBV20-1 and J usage is TRBJ1-5, with 9 bases identical to TRBD1. Trimming took 3 bases from V and 2 from J; bases not matched to a gene: 8. There are 16 residues in the CDR3. Germline lookup yields CDR1 DFQATT and CDR2 SNEGSKA (reference sequence). DNA of the CDR3: TGCAGTGCTAGTCGTGCGGACAGGGGAGGCAATCAGCCCCAGCATTTT. This codes for CSASRADRGGNQPQHF.

V usage is TRBV3-1 (or the pseudogene TRBV3-2) and J usage is TRBJ1-1; 8 bases match TRBD1. The CDR3 length is 12 residues. Germline values: CDR1 LGHDT, CDR2 YNNKEL (reference sequence). With V trimmed by 4 bases and J by 8 bases, 3 bases remained unmatched. The CDR3 region is CASSRTGKEAFF. In DNA form, the CDR3 reads TGTGCCAGCAGCCGGACAGGGAAAGAAGCTTTCTTT.

The chain links TRBV5-1 to TRBJ1-1; a possible D gene is TRBD1 (6 bases). V lost 7 bases to trimming and J lost 3 bases, with 25 bases between them. Germline CDR1 SGHRS, CDR2 YFSETQ. The CDR3 has 17 amino acids. In DNA, the CDR3 is TGCGCCAGCTGCTGTGTCCAGGGGTCCCTAAGGGACACTGAAGCTTTCTTT. It translates to CASCCVQGSLRDTEAFF.

This chain uses TRBV5-1 with TRBJ2-7; TRBD2 aligns across 9 bases. CDR3 size: 17 residues. Germline trimming cut 0 bases from V and 2 bases from J; bases unmatched to any gene: 9. Germline V lookup: CDR1 SGHRS, CDR2 YFSETQ. The CDR3: CASSLGLAAAGTYEQYF. The CDR3 DNA is TGCGCCAGCAGCTTGGGACTAGCGGCGGCGGGAACCTACGAGCAGTACTTC. The full variable domain, in which reference TRBV5-1 and TRBJ2-7 provide the parts outside the CDR3, is KAGVTQTPRYLIKTRGQQVTLSCSPISGHRSVSWYQQTPGQGLQFLFEYFSETQRNKGNFPGRFSGRQFSNSRSEMNVSTLELGDSALYLCASSLGLAAAGTYEQYFGPGTRLTVT.

The rearrangement joins TRBV11-2 to TRBJ2-7; D is unclear. Germline values: CDR1 SGHAT, CDR2 FQNNGV. The CDR3 has 15 residues. Trimming cost V 3 bases and J 0 bases, with 12 bases left between them. CDR3 protein: CASSFSQDYSYEQYV. The CDR3 nucleotides read TGTGCCAGCAGCTTTAGTCAGGATTACTCCTACGAGCAGTACGTC.

The chain recombines TRBV6-5 with TRBJ2-3; D may match TRBD1 or TRBD2 (5 bases each). V was cut by 6 bases and J by 6 bases, with 19 bases left in between. This CDR3 spans 15 amino acids. The V gene's germline CDR1 is MNHEY and CDR2 SVGAGI. DNA of the CDR3: TGTGCCAGCAGAGTAGGGACCCTACCCGGGGATACGCAGTATTTT. This translates into CASRVGTLPGDTQYF.

The chain joins TRBV15 to TRBJ2-3; maybe TRBD2 (6 bases). V was pared by 0 bases and J by 2 bases, with 12 bases between. This CDR3 region has 16 residues. Germline CDR1 reads LNHNV; CDR2 reads YYDKDF (reference sequence). This CDR3 reads CATSRDQGLHTDTQYF. CDR3 nucleotides: TGTGCCACCAGCAGAGATCAGGGACTCCACACAGATACGCAGTATTTT.

The chain is built from TRBV7-9 and TRBJ1-3; tentatively, D is TRBD1 (5 bases). This CDR3 has 17 residues. Germline V lookup: CDR1 SEHNR, CDR2 FQNEAQ (reference sequence). Trimming shortened V by 6 bases and J by 0 bases, and 18 bases separated the two germline ends. CDR3 sequence reads: CASREMSGAHSGNTIYF. The DNA for the CDR3 is TGTGCCAGCAGGGAAATGTCCGGGGCGCACTCTGGAAACACCATATATTTT.

The chain carries TRBV5-1 and TRBJ2-3; 7 bases fit TRBD2. The CDR3 is 16 amino acids. Germline loops: CDR1 SGHRS, CDR2 YFSETQ. Unmatched junction bases numbered 11, after V lost 7 bases and J lost 0 bases. The CDR3 nucleotides read TGCGCCAGCCGATCTGTCAGCGGGACTAGCACAGATACGCAGTATTTT. It specifies CASRSVSGTSTDTQYF.

The CDR3: CASSQDSPSQGRISKNIQYF. CDR3 nucleotides: TGCGCCAGCAGCCAAGATAGTCCCTCGCAAGGGAGAATCAGCAAAAACATTCAGTACTTC. This chain joins TRBV4-3 and TRBJ2-4, with D maybe TRBD2 (5 bases). The germline V gene has CDR1 LGHNA and CDR2 YSLEER. The CDR3 has 20 amino acids. Trimming left V 0 bases short and J 3 bases short, with 24 bases between.

The V gene is TRBV6-6, the J gene TRBJ1-6; D unresolved. The germline V gene encodes CDR1 MNHNY and CDR2 SVGAGI (reference sequence). Trimming cost V 4 bases and J 2 bases, with 12 bases left between them. The CDR3 has 16 amino acids. CDR3 protein: CASSSRGRPYNSPLHF. CDR3 in DNA: TGTGCCAGCAGTTCGAGAGGGCGCCCCTATAATTCACCCCTCCACTTT.

In DNA form, the CDR3 reads TGTGCCAGCAGCCAAGACGACAACTCCGGCAACACCATATATTTT. Translating it yields CASSQDDNSGNTIYF. The rearrangement joins TRBV4-2 to TRBJ1-3; D not certain. This CDR3 region has 15 residues. The V end lost 0 bases, the J end lost 7 bases, and 13 bases lay between the germline ends. The V gene's germline CDR1 is LGHNA and CDR2 YNFKEQ.

This rearrangement joins TRBV27 to TRBJ1-2; TRBD1 aligns across 9 bases. The CDR3 spans 17 residues. From germline, CDR1 is MNHEY and CDR2 SMNVEV (reference sequence). J was trimmed by 2 bases and V by 3 bases; bases with no gene match: 10. This chain's CDR3 is CASSFRDRVGGNYGYTF. CDR3 DNA sequence: TGTGCCAGCAGTTTTAGGGACAGGGTAGGAGGCAACTATGGCTACACCTTC.

Here the CDR3 reads CASSDRRVTGELFF. The CDR3 DNA sequence: TGTGCCAGCAGTGACCGGCGGGTCACCGGGGAGCTGTTTTTT. This chain links TRBV25-1 with TRBJ2-2; possible D gene TRBD2, 5 bases. Germline V gene lookup returns CDR1 MGHDK and CDR2 SYGVNS. V shed 3 bases and J shed 4 bases, with 9 bases lying between them. This CDR3 spans 14 amino acids.

The rearrangement joins TRBV9 to TRBJ2-2; D call uncertain. Germline V gives CDR1 SGDLS, CDR2 YYNGEE. The CDR3 sequence is 15 residues long. Trimming cost V 0 bases and J 1 base, with 7 bases left between them. The CDR3 DNA follows: TGTGCCAGCAGCGTAGGTAGAGGGAACACCGGGGAGCTGTTTTTT. Amino acids: CASSVGRGNTGELFF.